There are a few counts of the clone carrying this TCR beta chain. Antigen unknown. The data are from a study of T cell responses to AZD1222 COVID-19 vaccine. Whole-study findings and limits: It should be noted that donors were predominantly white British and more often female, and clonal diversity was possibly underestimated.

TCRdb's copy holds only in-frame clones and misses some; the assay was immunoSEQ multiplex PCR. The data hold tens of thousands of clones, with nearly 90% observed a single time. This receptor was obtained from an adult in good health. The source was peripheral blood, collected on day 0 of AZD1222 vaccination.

CDR3 region: CSVEVSIRQGARGYGYTF. As DNA, the CDR3 is TGCAGCGTTGAAGTGTCAATTCGTCAGGGGGCTCGGGGGTATGGCTACACCTTC. This chain connects TRBV29-1 to TRBJ1-2; 8 nucleotides agree with TRBD1. The germline gives CDR1 SQVTM, CDR2 ANQGSEA. After removal of 1 base from V and 5 bases from J, the junction contained 18 bases not matched to a gene. The CDR3 covers 18 residues.